These T cell receptor beta chains were read from a single sample in a study of shared T cell receptors in the human thymus. Sequencing was performed with immunoSEQ multiplex PCR; in TCRdb, only in-frame clones are kept and a portion is missing. The table lists about 660,000 clones, 80% to 90% of them singletons, with about 0.0094% in the top ten. The same specimen was also included in a second study, on human thymus T cells.

The sequencing input was thymocytes. These TCRs come from a boy in the first two years of life with a congenital heart defect. CDR3s include the opening cysteine and the closing phenylalanine or tryptophan. Fields, in order: V gene, D gene, clone size, J gene, CDR3 length, CDR3 DNA, CDR3 protein. The D gene is left open where the match is weak. Not all rows give a size; the values are once, few, many and, for expanded clones, a class.

TRBV7-9	NA	NA	TRBJ2-1	14	TGTGCCAGCACCCGGTACAGGGTAGACAATGAGCAGTTCTTC	CASTRYRVDNEQFF
TRBV13	TRBD1	few	TRBJ1-3	15	TGTGCCACCGGGACAGGCGCTTTCTCTGGAAACACCATATATTTT	CATGTGAFSGNTIYF
TRBV28	TRBD1	NA	TRBJ1-1	14	TGTGCCAGCACCCCACAGGGGGGGCCCACTGAAGCTTTCTTT	CASTPQGGPTEAFF
TRBV7-4	TRBD1	NA	TRBJ1-1	15	TGTGCCAGCAGCCCTAGGCCAACAGGGGACACTGAAGCTTTCTTT	CASSPRPTGDTEAFF
TRBV25-1	TRBD1	NA	TRBJ2-7	14	TGTGCCAGCAGTGAAGTGGACAGGAGCTACGAGCAGTACTTC	CASSEVDRSYEQYF
TRBV7-9	TRBD2	NA	TRBJ2-3	17	TGTGCCAGCAGCTTTCGAGGGCCAGGGAGGGGCACAGATACGCAGTATTTT	CASSFRGPGRGTDTQYF
TRBV30	NA	NA	TRBJ1-4	16	TGTGCCTGGAGTGTACACCCATTTGCAACTAATGAAAAACTGTTTTTT	CAWSVHPFATNEKLFF
TRBV5-5	NA	NA	TRBJ2-1	18	TGTGCCAGCAGCCATTCCCTCCAAAAGCTAGCTAGCTACAATGAGCAGTTCTTC	CASSHSLQKLASYNEQFF
TRBV21-1	NA	NA	TRBJ2-7	16	TGTGCCAGCAGCACAAGAGACAGGGGGCTTTCCTACGAGCAGTACTTC	CASSTRDRGLSYEQYF
TRBV15	NA	NA	TRBJ2-7	15	TGTGCCACCAGCAGAGATGGGCGGGGAATGGAAGAGCAGTACTTC	CATSRDGRGMEEQYF
TRBV5-3	NA	NA	TRBJ2-3	16	TGTGCCAGAAGCCCAACAACTAGGTTCGCCGCAGATACGCAGTATTTT	CARSPTTRFAADTQYF
TRBV27	TRBD2	once	TRBJ2-1	13	TGTGCCAGCAGTTCCCCTAGCGGGATTGAGCAGTTCTTC	CASSSPSGIEQFF
TRBV29-1	TRBD2	NA	TRBJ2-5	14	TGCAGCGTTGTGAGGACTAGCGGGAAAGAGACCCAGTACTTC	CSVVRTSGKETQYF
TRBV19	NA	few	TRBJ1-2	13	TGTGCCAGTACCACCCTACAGGGTAGAGGCTACACCTTC	CASTTLQGRGYTF
TRBV28	TRBD1	NA	TRBJ1-2	16	TGTGCCGGACTTGGGACAGGGAAGCGGGGAGTCTATGGCTACACCTTC	CAGLGTGKRGVYGYTF
TRBV28	TRBD1	NA	TRBJ2-7	15	TGTGCCAGCGTAGGGGGGACAGGGACGACCTACGAGCAGTACTTC	CASVGGTGTTYEQYF
TRBV4-1	TRBD2	NA	TRBJ2-1	18	TGCGCCAGCAGCCAAAGGGGGACTAGCGACCCGACTCGGAATGAGCAGTTCTTC	CASSQRGTSDPTRNEQFF
TRBV28	NA	NA	TRBJ1-6	16	TGTGCCAGCAGTTTATCGGTGGAGACCTATAATTCACCCCTCCACTTT	CASSLSVETYNSPLHF
TRBV11-2	NA	once	TRBJ2-3	14	TGTGCCAGCAGCTTACAGGGTTGGGCAGATACGCAGTATTTT	CASSLQGWADTQYF
TRBV5-6	TRBD1	NA	TRBJ1-5	13	TGTGCCAGCAGCCGGACAGGGGATCAGCCCCAGCATTTT	CASSRTGDQPQHF
TRBV5-6	NA	once	TRBJ1-1	17	TGTGCCAGCAGCTCCCTTGGGCCCACGGATATTAACACTGAAGCTTTCTTT	CASSSLGPTDINTEAFF
TRBV4-1	NA	NA	TRBJ1-5	13	TGCGCCAGCAGCCAAGTTATGGCTCAGCCCCAGCATTTT	CASSQVMAQPQHF
TRBV5-4	NA	NA	TRBJ1-6	14	TGTGCCACCGCCCGGGAGGCTTCTAATTCCCCCCTCCACTTT	CATAREASNSPLHF
TRBV6-1	NA	NA	TRBJ1-4	15	TGTGCCAGCAGTGAACACAGGACAACTAATGAAAAACTGTTTTTT	CASSEHRTTNEKLFF
TRBV14	TRBD1	once	TRBJ1-4	16	TGTGCCAGCAGCCAAGAGAGGGGGACAGGGTACGAAAAACTGTTTTTT	CASSQERGTGYEKLFF
TRBV25-1	NA	NA	TRBJ1-4	14	TGTGCCAGCAGGCGGGGTCCGATTAATGAAAAACTGTTTTTT	CASRRGPINEKLFF
TRBV7-4	TRBD1	NA	TRBJ1-1	17	TGTGCCAGCAGCTTACCTATTTTCAGGGGGGTTAACACTGAAGCTTTCTTT	CASSLPIFRGVNTEAFF
TRBV5-1	TRBD2	NA	TRBJ2-7	16	TGCGCCAGCAGCTTGGCCGGGACTAGCATCGGCTACGAGCAGTACTTC	CASSLAGTSIGYEQYF
TRBV28	TRBD1	NA	TRBJ1-5	16	TGTGCCAGCAGTTCCAGGGGGCACGGATACAATCAGCCCCAGCATTTT	CASSSRGHGYNQPQHF
TRBV5-1	TRBD2	NA	TRBJ2-1	16	TGCGCCAGCAGCGGGACTCTCGGGACTAGCGGGAAAGAGCAGTTCTTC	CASSGTLGTSGKEQFF
TRBV7-3	NA	NA	TRBJ2-7	16	TGTGCCAGCAGCTCGCGAGTGAACAGTTCTCCCTACGAGCAGTACTTC	CASSSRVNSSPYEQYF
TRBV5-1	NA	few	TRBJ2-3	15	TGCGCCAGCAGCTTGGCGGGGTCTAGCACAGATACGCAGTATTTT	CASSLAGSSTDTQYF